A single T cell receptor (beta chain) is shown here with its context. The data were produced by immunoSEQ multiplex PCR, yet TCRdb's version contains in-frame clones alone and is incomplete. Among roughly 5,500 clones, less than 90% were seen once, and the ten largest hold roughly 4%. The source of the sample is a study of T cells in lung cancer brain metastases. Germline CDR1 reads LNHDA; CDR2 reads SQIVND (reference sequence). V lost 0 bases to trimming and J lost 5 bases, with 10 bases between them. The CDR3 spans 14 residues. The receptor was derived from a man between 65 and 80 years old with non-small cell lung cancer. This rearrangement joins TRBV19 to TRBJ1-1, with D possibly TRBD1 on 6 matching bases. The sequencing sample was made of tumor tissue from the primary lung tumor. The CDR3 here is CASSIDRGGTEAFF. In nucleotides, the CDR3 is TGTGCCAGTAGTATAGACAGGGGTGGGACTGAAGCTTTCTTT.